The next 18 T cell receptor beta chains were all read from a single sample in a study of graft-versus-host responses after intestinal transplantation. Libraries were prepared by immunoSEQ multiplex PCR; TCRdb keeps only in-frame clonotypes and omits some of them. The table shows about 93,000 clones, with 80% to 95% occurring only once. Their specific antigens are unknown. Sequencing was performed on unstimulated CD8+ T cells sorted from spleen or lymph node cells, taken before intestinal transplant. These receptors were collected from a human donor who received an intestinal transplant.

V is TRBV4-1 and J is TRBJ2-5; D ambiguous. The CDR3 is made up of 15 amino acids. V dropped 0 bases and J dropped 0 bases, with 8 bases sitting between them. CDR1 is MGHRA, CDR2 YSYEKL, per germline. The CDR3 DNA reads TGCGCCAGCAGCCAAGACCCAGCGTACCAAGAGACCCAGTACTTC. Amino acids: CASSQDPAYQETQYF.

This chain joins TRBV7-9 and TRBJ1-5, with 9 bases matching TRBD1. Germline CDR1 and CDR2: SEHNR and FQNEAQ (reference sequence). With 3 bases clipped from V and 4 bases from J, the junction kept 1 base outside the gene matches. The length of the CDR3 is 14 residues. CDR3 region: CASSLDRGNQPQHF. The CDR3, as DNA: TGTGCCAGCAGCTTGGACAGGGGTAATCAGCCCCAGCATTTT.

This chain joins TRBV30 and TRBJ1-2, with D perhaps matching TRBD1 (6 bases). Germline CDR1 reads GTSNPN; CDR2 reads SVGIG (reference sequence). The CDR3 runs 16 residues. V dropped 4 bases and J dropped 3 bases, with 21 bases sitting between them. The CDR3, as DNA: TGTGCCTGGATGGGGTGGGCATTGCAGGGGTACTATGGCTACACCTTC. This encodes CAWMGWALQGYYGYTF.

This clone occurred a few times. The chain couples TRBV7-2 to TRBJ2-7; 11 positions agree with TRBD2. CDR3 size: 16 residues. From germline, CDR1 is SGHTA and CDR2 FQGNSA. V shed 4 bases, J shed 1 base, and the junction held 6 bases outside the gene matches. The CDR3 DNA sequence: TGTGCCAGCAGCTCCTCGGGACTAGCGGATTCCTACGAGCAGTACTTC. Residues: CASSSSGLADSYEQYF.

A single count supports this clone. CDR3 residues: CASSFDGTVNEQYF. CDR3 coding DNA: TGTGCCAGCAGCTTTGACGGGACAGTTAACGAGCAGTACTTC. The chain carries TRBV7-9 and TRBJ2-7; 7 nucleotides match TRBD1. This CDR3 region has 14 residues. Germline CDR1 and CDR2: SEHNR and FQNEAQ (reference sequence). J gave up 5 bases and V 3 bases, and 7 bases lay outside the gene matches.

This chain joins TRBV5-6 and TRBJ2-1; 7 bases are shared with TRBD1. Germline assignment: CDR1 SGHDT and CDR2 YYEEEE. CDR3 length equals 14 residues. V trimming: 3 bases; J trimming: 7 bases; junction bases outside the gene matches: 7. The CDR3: CASSSGGSRNEQFF. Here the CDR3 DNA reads TGTGCCAGCAGCTCAGGGGGTAGTAGGAATGAGCAGTTCTTC.

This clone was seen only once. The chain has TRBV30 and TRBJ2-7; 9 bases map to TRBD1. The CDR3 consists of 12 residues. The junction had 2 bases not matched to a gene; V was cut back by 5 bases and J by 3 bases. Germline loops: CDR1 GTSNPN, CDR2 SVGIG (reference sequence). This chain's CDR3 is CAWGGQGYEQYF. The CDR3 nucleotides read TGTGCCTGGGGGGGACAGGGCTACGAGCAGTACTTC.

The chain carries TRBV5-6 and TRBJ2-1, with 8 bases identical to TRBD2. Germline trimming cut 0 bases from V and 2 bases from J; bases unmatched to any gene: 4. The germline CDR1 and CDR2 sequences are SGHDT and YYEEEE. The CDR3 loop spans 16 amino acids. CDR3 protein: CASSLASGSAYNEQFF. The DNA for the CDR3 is TGTGCCAGCAGCTTGGCCAGCGGGAGTGCCTACAATGAGCAGTTCTTC.

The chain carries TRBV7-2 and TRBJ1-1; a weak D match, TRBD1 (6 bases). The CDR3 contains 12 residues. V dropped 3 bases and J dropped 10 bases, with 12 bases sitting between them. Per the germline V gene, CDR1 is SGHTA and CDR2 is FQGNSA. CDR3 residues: CASSFAGDGAFF. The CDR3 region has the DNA TGTGCCAGCAGCTTCGCAGGGGATGGAGCTTTCTTT.

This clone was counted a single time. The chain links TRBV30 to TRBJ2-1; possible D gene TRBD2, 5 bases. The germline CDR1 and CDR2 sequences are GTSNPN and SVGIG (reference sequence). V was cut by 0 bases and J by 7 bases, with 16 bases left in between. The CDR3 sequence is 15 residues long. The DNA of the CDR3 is TGTGCCTGGAGTGTAGATGGAGGAGTTGGGAATGAGCAGTTCTTC. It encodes CAWSVDGGVGNEQFF.

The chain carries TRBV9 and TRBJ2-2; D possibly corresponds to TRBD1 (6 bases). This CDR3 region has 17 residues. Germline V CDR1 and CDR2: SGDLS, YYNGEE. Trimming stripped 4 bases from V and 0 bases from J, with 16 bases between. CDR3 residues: CASSNRDTDPNTGELFF. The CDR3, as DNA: TGTGCCAGCAGCAACCGGGACACCGATCCGAACACCGGGGAGCTGTTTTTT.

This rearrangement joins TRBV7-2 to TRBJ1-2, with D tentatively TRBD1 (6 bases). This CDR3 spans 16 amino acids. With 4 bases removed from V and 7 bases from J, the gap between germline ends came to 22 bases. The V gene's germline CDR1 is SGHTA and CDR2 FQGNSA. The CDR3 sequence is CASSYPSGVRLGGYTF. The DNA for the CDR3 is TGTGCCAGCAGCTATCCCTCAGGGGTCCGTTTGGGTGGCTACACCTTC.

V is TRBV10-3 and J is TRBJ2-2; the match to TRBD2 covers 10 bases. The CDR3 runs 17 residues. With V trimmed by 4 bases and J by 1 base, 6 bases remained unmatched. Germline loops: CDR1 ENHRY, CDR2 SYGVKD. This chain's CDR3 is CAISGSSGSVNTGELFF. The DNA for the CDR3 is TGTGCCATCAGTGGCTCTAGCGGGAGCGTGAACACCGGGGAGCTGTTTTTT.

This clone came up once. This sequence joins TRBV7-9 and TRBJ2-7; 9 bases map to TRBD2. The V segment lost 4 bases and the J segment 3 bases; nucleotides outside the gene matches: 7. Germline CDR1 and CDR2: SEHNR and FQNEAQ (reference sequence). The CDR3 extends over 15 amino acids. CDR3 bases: TGTGCCAGCAGCTCTTTTAGCGGGAGAAACTACGAGCAGTACTTC. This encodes CASSSFSGRNYEQYF.

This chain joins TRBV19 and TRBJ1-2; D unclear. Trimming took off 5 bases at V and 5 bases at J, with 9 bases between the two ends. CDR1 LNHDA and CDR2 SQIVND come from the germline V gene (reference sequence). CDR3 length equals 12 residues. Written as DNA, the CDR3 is TGTGCCAGTAGTCCCCCGGGATATGGCTACACCTTC. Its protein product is CASSPPGYGYTF.

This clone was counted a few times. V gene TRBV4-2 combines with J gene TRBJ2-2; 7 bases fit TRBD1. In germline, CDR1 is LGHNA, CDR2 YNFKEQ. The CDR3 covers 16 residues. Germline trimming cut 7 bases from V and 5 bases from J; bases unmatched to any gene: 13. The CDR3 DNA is TGTGCCAGCAATTCCTGGGACAGAAATCCTACCGGGGAGCTGTTTTTT. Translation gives CASNSWDRNPTGELFF.

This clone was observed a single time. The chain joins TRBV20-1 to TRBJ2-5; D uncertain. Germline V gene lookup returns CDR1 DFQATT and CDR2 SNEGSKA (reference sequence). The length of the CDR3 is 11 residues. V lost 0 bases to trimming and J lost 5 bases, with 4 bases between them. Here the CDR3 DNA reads TGCAGTGCTAGAGATGGCGAGACCCAGTACTTC. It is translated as CSARDGETQYF.

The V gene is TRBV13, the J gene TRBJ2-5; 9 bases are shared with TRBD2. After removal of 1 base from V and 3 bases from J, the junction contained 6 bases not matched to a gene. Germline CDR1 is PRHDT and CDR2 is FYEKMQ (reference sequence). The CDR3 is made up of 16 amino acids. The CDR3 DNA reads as TGTGCCAGCAGCTTAGTCGGTAGCGGGAGAAAAGAGACCCAGTACTTC. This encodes CASSLVGSGRKETQYF.